Listed here are 17 T cell receptor beta chains from one sample, sequenced in a study of long-term antiretroviral therapy in people with HIV. Samples were assayed with immunoSEQ v3.0 at survey level. Produced via immunoSEQ multiplex PCR; TCRdb's table is partial and in-frame only. This sample has around 40,000 clones, with approximately 86% found just once. This specimen consisted of unsorted PBMCs, obtained just before starting antiretroviral therapy. These receptors originate from a woman under 30 with HIV.

The V call is TRBV5-6, the J call TRBJ1-3; D unclear. Trimming removed 4 bases from V and 0 bases from J, with 14 bases in between. Germline CDR1 and CDR2: SGHDT and YYEEEE. The CDR3 extends over 16 amino acids. CDR3 in amino acids: CASSLAATFSGNTIYF. The CDR3 bases are TGTGCCAGCAGCCTCGCGGCAACGTTCTCTGGAAACACCATATATTTT.

The sample holds one count of this clone. This chain connects TRBV27 to TRBJ2-1; D ambiguous. The CDR3 length is 12 residues. Trimming cost V 6 bases and J 9 bases, with 12 bases left between them. Per the germline V gene, CDR1 is MNHEY and CDR2 is SMNVEV (reference sequence). The CDR3 nucleotides are TGTGCCAGCAGCCCTAACCCATTTGAGCAGTTCTTC. Encoded protein: CASSPNPFEQFF.

This chain joins TRBV27 and TRBJ2-1; 7 nucleotides agree with TRBD1. Germline CDR1 reads MNHEY; CDR2 reads SMNVEV (reference sequence). The length of the CDR3 is 13 residues. J gave up 8 bases and V 5 bases, and 6 bases lay outside the gene matches. The CDR3 DNA reads TGTGCCAGCAGTACGACAGGGTTCGATGAGCAGTTCTTC. Protein: CASSTTGFDEQFF.

The chain has TRBV7-9 and TRBJ2-7; 8 bases are shared with TRBD2. CDR3 length: 15 residues. Per germline, CDR1 SEHNR and CDR2 FQNEAQ (reference sequence). J lost 7 bases, V lost 6 bases, and 14 bases had no gene match. The CDR3 region has the DNA TGTGCCAGCAGGGGAGGAGCGGGAGATGGTAAAGAGCAGTACTTC. Its translation: CASRGGAGDGKEQYF.

This chain joins TRBV18 and TRBJ1-4; D is possibly TRBD1 (6 bases). The CDR3 is 15 residues long. The germline gives CDR1 KGHSH, CDR2 LQKENI. V was trimmed by 4 bases and J by 5 bases, leaving 14 bases between them. The CDR3 is CASSRSEGQNEKLFF. CDR3 nucleotide sequence: TGTGCCAGCTCACGTTCGGAAGGACAGAATGAAAAACTGTTTTTT.

The chain uses TRBV19 and TRBJ2-7; D is perhaps TRBD1 (7 bases). Germline CDR1 is LNHDA and CDR2 is SQIVND (reference sequence). Trimming removed 3 bases at V and 3 bases at J, with 12 bases between. This CDR3 region has 14 residues. In DNA form, the CDR3 reads TGTGCCAGTAGTATCCGACAGGGAGGCTACGAGCAGTACTTC. This sequence encodes CASSIRQGGYEQYF.

This clone appeared a few times. The rearrangement uses TRBV10-1 and TRBJ1-2; D unclear. CDR1 WNHNN and CDR2 SYGVQD come from the germline V gene (reference sequence). The CDR3 consists of 13 residues. Deletions cut 3 bases from V and 4 bases from J, with 9 bases between. The CDR3 DNA reads as TGCGCCAGCAGTGAAGGTGTTGGCTATGGCTACACCTTC. The encoded protein is CASSEGVGYGYTF.

The chain joins TRBV9 to TRBJ1-1, with no clear D. V dropped 4 bases and J dropped 3 bases, with 16 bases sitting between them. Germline values: CDR1 SGDLS, CDR2 YYNGEE. The CDR3 spans 15 residues. CDR3 sequence reads: CASSPTPREDTEAFF. The DNA of the CDR3 is TGTGCCAGCAGCCCAACTCCCCGGGAGGACACTGAAGCTTTCTTT. The whole variable domain, filled in from reference TRBV9 and TRBJ1-1, reads DSGVTQTPKHLITATGQRVTLRCSPRSGDLSVYWYQQSLDQGLQFLIQYYNGEERAKGNILERFSAQQFPDLHSELNLSSLELGDSALYFCASSPTPREDTEAFFGQGTRLTVV.

The V and J genes are TRBV2 and TRBJ1-1; no definite D call. CDR3 size: 15 residues. Per the germline V gene, CDR1 is SNHLY and CDR2 is FYNNEI. Between the trimmed V and J ends, which lost 8 bases and 4 bases, there was a span of 20 bases. The DNA of the CDR3 is TGTGCCAGCCGAGGGCGGGATAACGTCGGCACTGAAGCTTTCTTT. Amino acid sequence: CASRGRDNVGTEAFF. The full variable domain, rest sourced from reference TRBV2 and TRBJ1-1, is EPEVTQTPSHQVTQMGQEVILRCVPISNHLYFYWYRQILGQKVEFLVSFYNNEISEKSEIFDDQFSVERPDGSNFTLKIRSTKLEDSAMYFCASRGRDNVGTEAFFGQGTRLTVV.

The V call is TRBV4-3, the J call TRBJ2-5; D unresolved. This CDR3 has 15 residues. The germline gives CDR1 LGHNA, CDR2 YSLEER. Trimming removed 1 base from V and 5 bases from J, with 14 bases in between. The CDR3 region is CASSQVVVPRETQYF. DNA of the CDR3: TGCGCCAGCAGCCAAGTAGTAGTCCCAAGGGAGACCCAGTACTTC.

The chain couples TRBV10-2 to TRBJ2-2, with 9 bases aligning to TRBD2. The CDR3 has 14 amino acids. V dropped 7 bases and J dropped 5; count of bases not matched to a gene: 5. CDR1 is WSHSY and CDR2 is SAAADI in the germline V gene. The CDR3 spells CASIPAGGTGELFF. DNA for the CDR3: TGCGCCAGCATCCCAGCGGGAGGTACCGGGGAGCTGTTTTTT.

Only a few counts were recorded for this clone. This chain joins TRBV28 and TRBJ1-2; a possible D gene is TRBD1 (6 bases). This CDR3 region has 13 residues. The germline V gene encodes CDR1 MDHEN and CDR2 SYDVKM. V lost 6 bases and J lost 8, with 16 bases in between. The CDR3 reads CASSTLGGRGYTF. CDR3 DNA sequence: TGTGCCAGCAGCACTTTAGGGGGTCGGGGCTACACCTTC.

V is TRBV28 and J is TRBJ2-1, with D uncertain. The CDR3 spans 13 residues. CDR1 and CDR2 from the germline V gene are MDHEN and SYDVKM. With 3 bases removed from V and 6 bases from J, the gap between germline ends came to 9 bases. This CDR3 is CASSFGRFNEQFF. DNA of the CDR3: TGTGCCAGCAGTTTCGGGCGGTTCAATGAGCAGTTCTTC. The whole variable domain, filled in from reference TRBV28 and TRBJ2-1, reads DVKVTQSSRYLVKRTGEKVFLECVQDMDHENMFWYRQDPGLGLRLIYFSYDVKMKEKGDIPEGYSVSREKKERFSLILESASTNQTSMYLCASSFGRFNEQFFGPGTRLTVL.

This chain connects TRBV4-2 to TRBJ2-7; D may correspond to TRBD1 or TRBD2 (5 bases each). Germline CDR1 LGHNA, CDR2 YNFKEQ. Trimming shortened V by 0 bases and J by 3 bases, and 9 bases separated the two germline ends. The CDR3 totals 14 residues. The CDR3 loop reads CASSQEGRIYEQYF. CDR3 in DNA: TGTGCCAGCAGCCAAGAGGGACGGATCTACGAGCAGTACTTC.

V usage is TRBV6-5 and J usage is TRBJ2-1; D unresolved. The V gene's germline CDR1 is MNHEY and CDR2 SVGAGI. This CDR3 comprises 14 residues. Trimming took off 0 bases at V and 2 bases at J, with 5 bases between the two ends. Written as DNA, the CDR3 is TGTGCCAGCAGTTACTCGCTAGCCTACAATGAGCAGTTCTTC. Translation gives CASSYSLAYNEQFF.

DNA for the CDR3: TGTGCCAGCAGTTCCCGGCAGGGGGTGAGCAATCAGCCCCAGCATTTT. Amino acid sequence: CASSSRQGVSNQPQHF. This chain connects TRBV6-5 to TRBJ1-5; 7 positions match TRBD1. CDR1 and CDR2 from the germline V gene are MNHEY and SVGAGI. The CDR3 has 16 residues. J lost 1 base, V lost 4 bases, and 7 bases had no gene match.

The chain joins TRBV29-1 to TRBJ2-7; maybe TRBD1 (6 bases). The germline V gene encodes CDR1 SQVTM and CDR2 ANQGSEA. The V gene lost 4 bases and the J gene lost 1 base, with 23 bases spanning the gap. The CDR3 consists of 17 residues. Here the CDR3 reads CSVGRAGWTEKSYEQYF. The CDR3 DNA sequence: TGCAGCGTTGGGCGGGCTGGGTGGACAGAGAAATCCTACGAGCAGTACTTC.